This TCR beta chain is drawn from a study of cytotoxic CD8 clonotypes in ibrutinib-treated CLL. Across the study: IGHV unmutated under 18; relapsed/refractory some ten; treatment-naive some 14. Average yields of roughly 260,000 productive templates and around 100,000 productive rearrangements characterized the samples. Findings and caveats of the study: In sustained-remission versus progressing patients, sampling times differed. There were few public clonotypes, and on treatment they contracted or stayed stable.

This clone showed up many times. The antigen is undetermined. Here immunoSEQ multiplex PCR was the method, and the copy in TCRdb shows in-frame clones only, minus some. The repertoire consists of about 76,000 clones, with around four fifths occurring once and the leading ten covering less than 40%. This clonotype was obtained from a human donor with chronic lymphocytic leukemia. The material sequenced was PBMCs, taken after 24 months of ibrutinib treatment.

CDR3 sequence (DNA): TGTGCCAGCAGCCTTTCGGGTGGAAACACCATATATTTT. It encodes CASSLSGGNTIYF. The V gene is TRBV5-4, the J gene TRBJ1-3; D remains ambiguous. From germline, CDR1 is SGHNT and CDR2 YYREEE (reference sequence). Trimming cost V 4 bases and J 3 bases, with 8 bases left between them. The CDR3 runs 13 residues.